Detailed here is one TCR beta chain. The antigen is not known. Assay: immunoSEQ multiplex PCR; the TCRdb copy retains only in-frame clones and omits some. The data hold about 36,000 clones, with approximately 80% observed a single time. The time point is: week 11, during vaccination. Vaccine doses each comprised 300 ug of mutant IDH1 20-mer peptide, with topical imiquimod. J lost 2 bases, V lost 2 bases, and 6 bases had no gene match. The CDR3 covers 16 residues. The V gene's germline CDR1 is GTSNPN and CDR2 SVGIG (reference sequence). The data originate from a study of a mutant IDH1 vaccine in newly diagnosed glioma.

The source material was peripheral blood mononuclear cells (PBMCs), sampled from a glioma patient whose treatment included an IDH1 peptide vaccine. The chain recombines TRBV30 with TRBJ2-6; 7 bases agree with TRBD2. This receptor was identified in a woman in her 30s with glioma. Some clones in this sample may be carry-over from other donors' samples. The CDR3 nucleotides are TGTGCCTGGAGTCGGGGAGGGACGACTGGGGCCAACGTCCTGACTTTC. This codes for CAWSRGGTTGANVLTF.